The rows below give T cell receptor beta chains drawn from one sample of a study of cytomegalovirus exposure and HLA in healthy donors. Some clones are missing from TCRdb's copy, which holds only in-frame ones; the method was immunoSEQ multiplex PCR. The repertoire includes about 120,000 clones, roughly 79% of them detected once, and roughly 1.6% sits in the top ten. Sequencing was carried out using PBMCs. The receptors derive from a woman aged 18-29 years in good health and CMV-seronegative. The conserved cysteine and the conserved F or W are not part of the CDR3 here.

TRBV9	ASSVGVYLNTEAF
TRBV30	AWSSVERLSYEQY
TRBV2	ASRTVSNQPQH
TRBV7-9	ASSPGQHQPQH
TRBV11-2	ASSIRQGGYEQY
TRBV2	ASRKWGGNQPQH
TRBV18	ASSPTQGANYGYT
TRBV6-1	ASSARRLAGIYEQY
TRBV6-1	ASSEGEGVYNEQF
TRBV12-1	ASSFDGDTYNEQF
TRBV29-1	SVVQDYGYT
TRBV18	ASFEQGAGTEAF
TRBV5-1	ASSLGLAGLSTDTQY
TRBV2	ASNERGGFETQY
TRBV4-2	ASSLKGGGGVDTQY
TRBV21-1	ASIEQRGNQPQH